A selection of T cell receptor beta chains follows, all from one sample in a study of T cell repertoires in ileal Crohn's disease. Data came from immunoSEQ multiplex PCR; TCRdb stores just in-frame clones and leaves some out. This table has around 8,000 clones, roughly 73% appearing once. The specimen sequenced was ileal tissue. These receptors all come from an adult with Crohn's disease. CDR3s include the opening cysteine and the closing phenylalanine or tryptophan. D genes are given only for firm matches. Clone size is shown for a subset of rows, as once, few, many or a class of expanded clone.

>TRBJ2-5|.|.|TRBV5-4
CASSFSQETQYF
TGTGCCAGCAGCTTTAGCCAAGAGACCCAGTACTTC
>TRBJ2-3|.|TRBD2|TRBV6-4
CASSKTSGAADTQYF
TGTGCCAGCAGTAAGACTAGCGGGGCGGCAGATACGCAGTATTTT
>TRBJ2-1|.|TRBD1|TRBV4-2
CASSPDRGHADEQFF
TGTGCCAGCAGCCCGGACAGGGGGCATGCAGATGAGCAGTTCTTC
>TRBJ1-2|.|TRBD1|TRBV30
CARQRTGGFNYGYTF
TGTGCCCGGCAGCGGACAGGGGGCTTTAACTATGGCTACACCTTC
>TRBJ1-1|.|.|TRBV6-6
CASSYSSSEAFF
TGTGCCAGCAGTTACTCGAGCTCTGAAGCTTTCTTT
>TRBJ1-3|.|TRBD1|TRBV5-4
CASSPGQAVDTIYF
TGTGCCAGCAGCCCGGGACAGGCGGTGGACACCATATATTTT
>TRBJ1-5|once|.|TRBV18
CASSQDSSNQPQHF
TGTGCCAGCTCACAAGACAGTAGCAATCAGCCCCAGCATTTT
>TRBJ1-1|few|.|TRBV25-1
CASRRVKAFF
TGTGCCAGCAGGAGAGTGAAAGCTTTCTTT
>TRBJ1-2|once|TRBD1|TRBV29-1
CSAGGDYGYTF
TGCAGCGCAGGGGGCGACTATGGCTACACCTTC
>TRBJ1-5|.|TRBD1|TRBV19
CASGTGFYSNQPQHF
TGTGCCAGTGGGACAGGGTTTTATAGCAATCAGCCCCAGCATTTT
>TRBJ2-1|.|TRBD2|TRBV7-2
CASSTGTSGIYNEQFF
TGTGCCAGCAGCACAGGGACTAGCGGGATCTACAATGAGCAGTTCTTC
>TRBJ1-3|.|.|TRBV10-1
CASLGNTIYF
TGCGCCAGCCTAGGAAACACCATATATTTT
>TRBJ1-5|.|TRBD1|TRBV30
CAWGRDRGSQPQHF
TGTGCCTGGGGGAGGGACAGGGGATCACAGCCCCAGCATTTT
>TRBJ1-3|once|.|TRBV12-1
CASSSRLAGNTIYF
TGTGCCAGCAGCTCGAGGTTGGCTGGAAACACCATATATTTT
>TRBJ1-1|.|.|TRBV7-9
CASSLGGSSNTEAFF
TGTGCCAGCAGCTTAGGAGGGTCAAGTAACACTGAAGCTTTCTTT
>TRBJ2-3|few|.|TRBV29-1
CSAPEQGTDTQYF
TGCAGCGCCCCCGAACAGGGCACAGATACGCAGTATTTT
>TRBJ2-3|.|.|TRBV25-1
CASSVGTYSTDTQYF
TGTGCCAGCAGTGTTGGGACTTATAGCACAGATACGCAGTATTTT
>TRBJ2-7|.|TRBD1|TRBV7-2
CASSLKGQSYEQYF
TGTGCCAGCAGCTTAAAGGGACAGTCCTACGAGCAGTACTTC
>TRBJ2-4|.|.|TRBV5-4
CASSSGGRGGNIQYF
TGTGCCAGCAGCTCCGGGGGGCGAGGCGGAAACATTCAGTACTTC
>TRBJ1-5|.|TRBD1|TRBV27
CASSPGTGRDQPQHF
TGTGCCAGCAGTCCAGGGACAGGGAGGGATCAGCCCCAGCATTTT
>TRBJ1-5|.|TRBD1|TRBV7-8
CASSSLTGTASNQPQHF
TGTGCCAGCAGCTCACTAACCGGGACAGCAAGCAATCAGCCCCAGCATTTT
>TRBJ1-5|.|.|TRBV30
CAWSNRDNQPQHF
TGTGCCTGGAGTAACAGGGACAATCAGCCCCAGCATTTT
>TRBJ1-2|.|.|TRBV9
CASSADNNYGYTF
TGTGCCAGCAGCGCTGACAATAACTATGGCTACACCTTC
>TRBJ2-1|.|TRBD2|TRBV19
CASSIAPGGGALNEQFF
TGTGCCAGTAGTATAGCGCCGGGCGGGGGGGCCCTCAATGAGCAGTTCTTC
>TRBJ2-3|.|.|TRBV30
CAWSGVYGGRYF
TGTGCCTGGAGTGGGGTATATGGCGGGCGGTATTTT
>TRBJ1-1|.|TRBD1|TRBV11-2
CASSMTGGSNTEAFF
TGTGCCAGCAGCATGACAGGGGGTTCGAACACTGAAGCTTTCTTT
>TRBJ2-1|.|.|TRBV19
CASSIFPGEQFF
TGTGCCAGTAGTATCTTTCCAGGGGAGCAGTTCTTC
>TRBJ2-7|.|.|TRBV14
CASSVVGTRADEQYF
TGTGCCAGCAGTGTTGTAGGGACAAGGGCCGACGAGCAGTACTTC
>TRBJ2-1|.|TRBD2|TRBV4-3
CASSHGLEPSEQFF
TGCGCCAGCAGCCACGGACTAGAACCTAGTGAGCAGTTCTTC
>TRBJ1-2|.|TRBD1|TRBV5-4
CASRPRGREGYTF
TGTGCCAGCAGACCCAGGGGGCGTGAAGGCTACACCTTC
>TRBJ2-3|.|TRBD2|TRBV19
CASSIGGGSTDTQYF
TGTGCCAGTAGTATAGGCGGGGGGAGCACAGATACGCAGTATTTT
>TRBJ1-1|.|.|TRBV2
CASRDTDRIGEAFF
TGTGCCAGCAGGGACACCGACAGGATCGGTGAAGCTTTCTTT
>TRBJ1-5|.|TRBD1|TRBV4-2
CASSQGGTEYQPQHF
TGTGCCAGCAGCCAAGGGGGGACAGAATATCAGCCCCAGCATTTT
>TRBJ2-7|.|TRBD1|TRBV28
CASRQGTSSYEQYF
TGTGCCAGCCGACAGGGAACCAGCTCCTACGAGCAGTACTTC
>TRBJ1-4|.|TRBD1|TRBV2
CASKGDSTNEKLFF
TGTGCCAGCAAGGGGGACAGTACTAATGAAAAACTGTTTTTT
>TRBJ1-1|.|.|TRBV5-4
CASSQPLTGNTEAFF
TGTGCCAGCAGCCAACCCCTGACAGGGAACACTGAAGCTTTCTTT
>TRBJ1-1|.|.|TRBV5-1
CASSLRGEGAFF
TGCGCCAGCAGCTTGCGAGGGGAGGGAGCTTTCTTT
>TRBJ1-4|.|.|TRBV6-1
CASSEKQFLNEKLFF
TGTGCCAGCAGTGAGAAACAGTTCCTTAATGAAAAACTGTTTTTT
>TRBJ1-3|.|TRBD1|TRBV19
CASYRQGTGNTIYF
TGTGCCAGCTACCGACAGGGGACTGGAAACACCATATATTTT
>TRBJ2-7|.|.|TRBV7-9
CASSPGGGVYEQYF
TGTGCCAGCAGCCCGGGAGGGGGCGTCTACGAGCAGTACTTC
>TRBJ1-2|.|.|TRBV27
CASSLSWQGDYGYTF
TGTGCCAGCAGTTTATCGTGGCAGGGCGATTATGGCTACACCTTC
>TRBJ2-3|.|.|TRBV6-4
CASSGVSGGGTDTQYF
TGTGCCAGCAGTGGGGTGTCCGGGGGAGGCACAGATACGCAGTATTTT
>TRBJ2-7|.|.|TRBV28
CASRTGFLSEQYF
TGTGCCAGCAGGACAGGATTCCTAAGCGAGCAGTACTTC
>TRBJ2-3|once|.|TRBV27
CASSLRVRDTQYF
TGTGCCAGCAGTTTACGTGTGAGAGATACGCAGTATTTT
>TRBJ1-4|.|TRBD1|TRBV7-6
CASTRAVRGQGNEKLFF
TGTGCCAGCACCCGCGCCGTCAGGGGACAGGGAAATGAAAAACTGTTTTTT
>TRBJ1-3|.|.|TRBV11-2
CASSLVAVSGNTIYF
TGTGCCAGCAGCTTAGTCGCAGTCTCTGGAAACACCATATATTTT
>TRBJ2-3|.|.|TRBV19
CASSIDTGLDTQYF
TGTGCCAGTAGTATAGACACAGGTTTGGATACGCAGTATTTT
>TRBJ1-5|few|.|TRBV7-9
CASRGSGDQPQHF
TGTGCCAGCAGAGGTTCAGGGGATCAGCCCCAGCATTTT
>TRBJ1-6|few|TRBD1|TRBV7-2
CASSLKTGGSYNSPLHF
TGTGCCAGCAGCTTAAAGACAGGGGGGTCCTATAATTCACCCCTCCACTTT
>TRBJ1-1|.|.|TRBV27
CASSGHRDLNTEAFF
TGTGCCAGCAGTGGGCACAGGGACCTCAACACTGAAGCTTTCTTT
>TRBJ2-7|.|.|TRBV5-5
CASISTGNYEQYF
TGTGCCAGCATATCCACAGGGAACTACGAGCAGTACTTC
>TRBJ2-2|.|.|TRBV11-2
CASSHGAATGELFF
TGTGCCAGCAGCCATGGAGCAGCCACCGGGGAGCTGTTTTTT
>TRBJ1-1|.|.|TRBV11-2
CASSLDRDTEAFF
TGTGCCAGCAGCTTAGACAGGGACACTGAAGCTTTCTTT
>TRBJ1-1|.|.|TRBV29-1
CSPGEGEEAFF
TGCAGCCCCGGGGAGGGGGAGGAAGCTTTCTTT
>TRBJ1-1|.|.|TRBV30
CALSGAASLSAFF
TGTGCCCTTTCAGGGGCAGCATCCCTGAGTGCTTTCTTT
>TRBJ2-3|.|TRBD1|TRBV5-1
CASSPRGQGTDTQYF
TGCGCCAGCAGCCCAAGGGGACAGGGGACAGATACGCAGTATTTT
>TRBJ1-2|.|.|TRBV6-5
CASSYSRLGADYGYTF
TGTGCCAGCAGTTACTCAAGGCTGGGGGCGGACTATGGCTACACCTTC
>TRBJ1-5|.|.|TRBV9
CASSADGVGNQPQHF
TGTGCCAGCAGCGCGGACGGGGTCGGCAATCAGCCCCAGCATTTT
>TRBJ2-7|.|TRBD1|TRBV19
CASRGRTGTREQYF
TGTGCCAGTAGGGGGAGGACAGGGACCCGCGAGCAGTACTTC